This TCR beta chain was identified during a study of CXCR3-negative and CXCR3-positive naive CD8 T cells. Whole-study results and caveats: Naive CXCR3-positive and CXCR3-negative cells shared similar TRBV-TRBJ usage, unlike memory cells. More hydrophobic TRB CDR3s were found in CXCR3-positive naive cells than in CXCR3-negative naive cells. The study found comparably high diversity in both naive subsets and much lower diversity in memory CD8+ cells.

A note on this clonotype: As yet, its antigen is unknown.

The length of the CDR3 is 17 residues. The germline V gene has CDR1 SGHVS and CDR2 FQNEAQ. UMI-labeled TRB cDNA libraries were prepared by 5' RACE. TCRdb re-called the 5' RACE reads, yielding one record per CDR3 amino acid sequence without DNA. The clone table shows 80,000 to 100,000 distinct CDR3 sequences, with the ten largest holding roughly 0.89%. Sequencing was done on a sample of naive CXCR3+ CD8+ T cells from blood. Described subset: CD45RO-CCR7+CD27+CD95- naive CD8+ T cells expressing CXCR3 (TNR3+). The TCR was taken from a human donor in good health. Some clones in this sample may be carry-over from other donors' samples. The rearrangement links TRBV7-8 to TRBJ2-1; the TCRdb call, TRBD2, lacks DNA for checking. CDR3 loop: CASSLVPVGLAGDVEFF.